The clone carrying this TCR beta chain ranks as medium-sized. Its antigen is as yet unknown. Using its own MiXCR run on the reads, TCRdb lists one record per CDR3 protein. This sample has 600 to 850 distinct CDR3 sequences, with under 20% found just once. This entry comes from a study of liver allograft versus peripheral blood T cells. Study-wide background: A comparison was made between T cell receptor repertoires in transplanted livers and those in recipients' peripheral blood. Study-level findings and limits: Peripheral blood reportedly held T cell receptor repertoires that differed from those inside liver allografts.

V lost 7 bases and J 7 bases, leaving 4 bases between the germline ends. The germline V gene has CDR1 SGHVT and CDR2 SQSDAQ. The CDR3 runs 10 residues. V usage is TRBV7-4 and J usage is TRBJ2-2; D gene unclear. The sequence was obtained from a human patient who had a liver transplant. Some T cells may be supplied by the graft donor. The DNA for the CDR3 is TGTGCCAGCACCTTCGGGGAGCTGTTTTTT. Translation gives CASTFGELFF.